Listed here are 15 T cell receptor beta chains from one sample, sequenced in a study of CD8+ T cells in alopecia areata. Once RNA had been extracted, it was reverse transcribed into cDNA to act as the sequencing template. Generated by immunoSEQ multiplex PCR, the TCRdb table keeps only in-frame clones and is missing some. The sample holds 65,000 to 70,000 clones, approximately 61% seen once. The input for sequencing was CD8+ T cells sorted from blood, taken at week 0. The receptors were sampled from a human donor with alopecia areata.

Here the CDR3 reads CAWSVTSGYTDTQYF. CDR3 DNA: TGTGCCTGGAGTGTCACTAGCGGTTACACAGATACGCAGTATTTT. The rearrangement links TRBV30 to TRBJ2-3; 8 bases are a match to TRBD2. The CDR3 loop spans 15 amino acids. The J segment lost 2 bases and the V segment lost 0 bases, leaving 4 bases of the junction unmatched. Germline V gives CDR1 GTSNPN, CDR2 SVGIG (reference sequence).

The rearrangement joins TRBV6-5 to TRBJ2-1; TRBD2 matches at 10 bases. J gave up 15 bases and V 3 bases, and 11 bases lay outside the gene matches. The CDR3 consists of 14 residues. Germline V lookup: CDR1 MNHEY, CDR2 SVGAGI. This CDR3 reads CASSYISEREGLFF. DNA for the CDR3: TGTGCCAGCAGTTATATATCTGAGCGGGAGGGCCTGTTCTTC.

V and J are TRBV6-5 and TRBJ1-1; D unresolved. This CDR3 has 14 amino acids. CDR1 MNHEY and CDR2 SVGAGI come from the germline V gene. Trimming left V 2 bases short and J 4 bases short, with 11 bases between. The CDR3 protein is CASSYRGVGTEAFF. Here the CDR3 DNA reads TGTGCCAGCAGTTACCGGGGTGTAGGCACTGAAGCTTTCTTT.

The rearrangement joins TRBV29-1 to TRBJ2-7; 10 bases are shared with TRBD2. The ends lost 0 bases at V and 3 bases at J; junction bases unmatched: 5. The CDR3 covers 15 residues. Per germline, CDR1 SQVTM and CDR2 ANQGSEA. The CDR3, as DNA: TGCAGCGTTGAAGATTGGACTAGCGGCAGCTACGAGCAGTACTTC. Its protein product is CSVEDWTSGSYEQYF.

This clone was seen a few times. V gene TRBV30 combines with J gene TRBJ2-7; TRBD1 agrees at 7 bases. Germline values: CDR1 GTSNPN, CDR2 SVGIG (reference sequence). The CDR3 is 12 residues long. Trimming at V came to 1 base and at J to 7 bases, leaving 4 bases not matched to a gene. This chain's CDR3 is CAWSGQGVEQYF. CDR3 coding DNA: TGTGCCTGGAGTGGGCAGGGGGTGGAGCAGTACTTC.

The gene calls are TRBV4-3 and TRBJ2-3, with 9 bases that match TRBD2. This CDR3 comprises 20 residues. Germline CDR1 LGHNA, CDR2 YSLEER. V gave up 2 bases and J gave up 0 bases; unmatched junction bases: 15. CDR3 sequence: CASSQPRSVAGDVSTDTQYF. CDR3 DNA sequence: TGCGCCAGCAGCCAACCCCGATCTGTAGCGGGGGATGTTAGCACAGATACGCAGTATTTT.

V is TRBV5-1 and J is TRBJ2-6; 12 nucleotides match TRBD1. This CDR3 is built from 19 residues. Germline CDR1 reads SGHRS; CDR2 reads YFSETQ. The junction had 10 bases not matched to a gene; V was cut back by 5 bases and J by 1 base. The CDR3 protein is CASSSEEGQGASGANVLTF. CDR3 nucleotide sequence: TGCGCCAGCAGTTCAGAAGAGGGACAGGGGGCTTCTGGGGCCAACGTCCTGACTTTC.

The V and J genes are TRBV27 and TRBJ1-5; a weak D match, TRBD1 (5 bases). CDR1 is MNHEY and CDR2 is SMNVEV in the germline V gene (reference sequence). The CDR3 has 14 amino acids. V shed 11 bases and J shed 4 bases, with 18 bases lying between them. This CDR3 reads CAGDLDSENQPQHF. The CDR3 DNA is TGTGCCGGCGACCTAGACAGTGAAAATCAGCCCCAGCATTTT.

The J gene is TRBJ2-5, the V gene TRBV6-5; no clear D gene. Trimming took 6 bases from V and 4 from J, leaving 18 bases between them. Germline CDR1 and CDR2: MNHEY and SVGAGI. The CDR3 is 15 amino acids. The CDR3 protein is CASSFFRTAPETQYF. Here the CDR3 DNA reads TGTGCCAGCAGCTTCTTTCGGACGGCACCAGAGACCCAGTACTTC.

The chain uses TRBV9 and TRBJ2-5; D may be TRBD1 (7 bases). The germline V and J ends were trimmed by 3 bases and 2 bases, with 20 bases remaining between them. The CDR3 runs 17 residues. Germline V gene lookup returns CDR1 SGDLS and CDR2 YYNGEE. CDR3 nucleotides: TGTGCCAGCAGCGCCGGAGGGGGAAGACAGGGTCAAGAGACCCAGTACTTC. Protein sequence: CASSAGGGRQGQETQYF.

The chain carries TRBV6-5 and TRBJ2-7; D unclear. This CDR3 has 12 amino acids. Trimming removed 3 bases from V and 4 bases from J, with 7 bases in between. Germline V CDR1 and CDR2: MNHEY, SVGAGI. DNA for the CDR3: TGTGCCAGCAGTTATAGCCAGTACGAGCAGTACTTC. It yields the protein CASSYSQYEQYF.

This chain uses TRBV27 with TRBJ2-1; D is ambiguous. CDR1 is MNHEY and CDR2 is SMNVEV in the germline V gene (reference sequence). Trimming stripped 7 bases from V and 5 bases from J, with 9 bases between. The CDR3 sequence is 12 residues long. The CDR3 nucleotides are TGTGCCAGCACGGCTCGGGACAATGAGCAGTTCTTC. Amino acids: CASTARDNEQFF.

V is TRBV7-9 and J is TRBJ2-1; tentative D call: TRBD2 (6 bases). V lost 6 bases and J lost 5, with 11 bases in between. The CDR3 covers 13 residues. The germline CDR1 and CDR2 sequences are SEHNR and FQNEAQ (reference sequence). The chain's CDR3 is CASRLASHNEQFF. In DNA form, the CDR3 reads TGTGCCAGCAGACTAGCATCGCACAATGAGCAGTTCTTC. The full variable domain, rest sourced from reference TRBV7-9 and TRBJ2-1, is DTGVSQNPRHKITKRGQNVTFRCDPISEHNRLYWYRQTLGQGPEFLTYFQNEAQLEKSRLLSDRFSAERPKGSFSTLEIQRTEQGDSAMYLCASRLASHNEQFFGPGTRLTVL.

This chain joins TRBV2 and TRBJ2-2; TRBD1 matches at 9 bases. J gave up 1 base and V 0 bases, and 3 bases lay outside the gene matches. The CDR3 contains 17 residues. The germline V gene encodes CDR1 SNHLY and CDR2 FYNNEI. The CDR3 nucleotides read TGTGCCAGCAGTGAAGCCCCGGGACAGGGGAACACCGGGGAGCTGTTTTTT. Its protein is CASSEAPGQGNTGELFF.

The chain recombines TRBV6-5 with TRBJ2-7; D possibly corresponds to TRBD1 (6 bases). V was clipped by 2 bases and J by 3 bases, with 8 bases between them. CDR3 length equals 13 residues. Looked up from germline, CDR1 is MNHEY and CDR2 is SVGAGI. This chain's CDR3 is CASSYNRDYEQYF. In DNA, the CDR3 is TGTGCCAGCAGTTACAACAGGGACTACGAGCAGTACTTC.